The source of this T cell receptor (beta chain) is a study of blood T cell repertoires in COVID-19. Study background: COVID-19 samples collected from the United States, Italy and Spain covered acute and convalescent phases. T cells, B-cell-depleted T cells, or PBMCs supplied cDNA or gDNA.

Original methodology: Counts of nucleated cells, estimated from reference gene primer amplification, were obtained. Sequencing used immunoSEQ multiplex PCR; TCRdb keeps in-frame clones, though not all of them. V and J calls and clone size are given by that table; D and trimming were obtained from the DNA. The repertoire holds roughly 80,000 clones, 65% to 85% seen once, with 4.5% to 7% in the top ten. CDR1 and CDR2 from the germline V gene are SQVTM and ANQGSEA. The CDR3 covers 11 residues. V lost 8 bases and J lost 6; bases outside the gene matches: 5. Sequencing was performed on peripheral blood. The rearrangement joins TRBV29-1 to TRBJ1-2; TRBD1 agrees at 8 bases. This TCR was sampled from a man in his fifties or sixties with active or convalescent COVID-19. The CDR3 sequence is CSLDRVHGYTF. The CDR3 bases are TGCAGCCTGGACAGGGTCCATGGCTACACCTTC.